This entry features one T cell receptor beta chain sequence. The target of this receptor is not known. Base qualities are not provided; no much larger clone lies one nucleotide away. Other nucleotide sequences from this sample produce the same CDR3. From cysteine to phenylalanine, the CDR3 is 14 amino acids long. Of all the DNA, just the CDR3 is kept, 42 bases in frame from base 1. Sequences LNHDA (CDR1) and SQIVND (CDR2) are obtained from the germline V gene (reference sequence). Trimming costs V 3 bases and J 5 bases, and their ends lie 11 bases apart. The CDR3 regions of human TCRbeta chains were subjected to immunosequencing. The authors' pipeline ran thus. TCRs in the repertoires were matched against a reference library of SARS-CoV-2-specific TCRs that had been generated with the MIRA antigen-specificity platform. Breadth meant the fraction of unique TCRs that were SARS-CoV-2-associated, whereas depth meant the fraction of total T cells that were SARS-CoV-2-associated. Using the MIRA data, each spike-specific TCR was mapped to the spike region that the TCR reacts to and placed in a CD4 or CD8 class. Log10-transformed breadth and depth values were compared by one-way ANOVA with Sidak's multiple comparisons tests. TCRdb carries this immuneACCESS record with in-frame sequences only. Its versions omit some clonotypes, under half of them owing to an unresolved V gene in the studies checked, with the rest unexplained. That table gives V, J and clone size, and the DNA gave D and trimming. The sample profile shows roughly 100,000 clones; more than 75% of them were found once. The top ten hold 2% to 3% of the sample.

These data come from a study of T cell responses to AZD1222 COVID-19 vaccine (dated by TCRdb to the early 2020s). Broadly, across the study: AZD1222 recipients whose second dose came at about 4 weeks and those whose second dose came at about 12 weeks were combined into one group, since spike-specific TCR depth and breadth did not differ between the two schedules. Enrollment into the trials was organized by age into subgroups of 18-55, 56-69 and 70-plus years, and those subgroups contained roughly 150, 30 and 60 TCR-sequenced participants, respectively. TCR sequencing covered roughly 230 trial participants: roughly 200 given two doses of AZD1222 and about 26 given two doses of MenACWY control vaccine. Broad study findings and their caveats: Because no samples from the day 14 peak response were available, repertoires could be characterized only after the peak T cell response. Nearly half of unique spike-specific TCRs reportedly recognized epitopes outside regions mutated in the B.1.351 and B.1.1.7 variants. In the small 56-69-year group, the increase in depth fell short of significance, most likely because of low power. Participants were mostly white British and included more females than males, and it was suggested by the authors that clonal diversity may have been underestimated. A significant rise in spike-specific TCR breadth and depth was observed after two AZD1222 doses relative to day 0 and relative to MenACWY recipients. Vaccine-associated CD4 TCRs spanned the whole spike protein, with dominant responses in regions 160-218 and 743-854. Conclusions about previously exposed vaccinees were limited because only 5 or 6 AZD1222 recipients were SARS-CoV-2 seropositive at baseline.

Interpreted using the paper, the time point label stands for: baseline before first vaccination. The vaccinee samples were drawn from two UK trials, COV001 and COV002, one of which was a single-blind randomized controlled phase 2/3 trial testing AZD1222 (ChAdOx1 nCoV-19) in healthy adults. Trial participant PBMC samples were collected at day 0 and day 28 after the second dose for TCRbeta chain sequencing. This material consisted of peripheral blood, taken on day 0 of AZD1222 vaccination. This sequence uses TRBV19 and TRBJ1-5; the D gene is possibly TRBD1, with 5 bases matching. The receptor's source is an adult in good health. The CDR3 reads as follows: CASSIWDGDQPQHF. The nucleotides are TGTGCCAGTAGTATTTGGGACGGGGATCAGCCCCAGCATTTT.